This T cell receptor beta chain was found in a study of radiotherapy plus CTLA-4 blockade in lung cancer (dated 2018 in TCRdb). Regarding the research as a whole: Among enrolled patients, approximately 19% had an objective response and around 33% reached disease control.

This clone was found a few times. What antigen it recognizes has not been identified. There are no base qualities to consult, and no much larger clone falls within one base. Library preparation was by the immunoSEQ multiplex PCR assay. TCRdb holds this immuneACCESS table with in-frame rearrangements only. Some clones are missing; in checked studies, unresolved V genes explain under half, and the rest has no known cause. This sample has 81,000 or so clones in its table, and around 81% of those were observed once. The ten largest clones capture roughly 20% of the sample. The study tested focal radiation therapy combined with CTLA-4 blockade (ipilimumab) in patients with chemo-refractory metastatic non-small-cell lung cancer. V ends up 3 bases short and J 4 bases short, with an unmatched junction base count of 3. The CDR3 contains 14 residues, cysteine and phenylalanine counted. The retained sequence is limited to the CDR3, 42 bases, with the frame set at the first base. CDR1 and CDR2 were assigned from the germline V gene as SGHVS and FQNEAQ.

Beyond this particular receptor, the publication reports: The strongest predictors of response, as reported, were early dynamic changes in blood T cell clones along with a rise in serum interferon-beta after radiation. After treatment with radiotherapy and ipilimumab, TCR clones that came from tumors expanded in the peripheral blood.

This receptor was obtained from a human donor with non-small cell lung cancer whose response to radiotherapy plus ipilimumab could not be evaluated. Some clones in this sample may be carry-over from other donors' samples. The chain employs TRBV7-8 and TRBJ1-5; TRBD1 aligns with 7 central bases. The sequences come from peripheral blood, collected from a patient treated with radiotherapy plus ipilimumab. This receptor carries the CDR3 CASSFTGVNQPQHF. The DNA sequence is as follows: TGTGCCAGCAGCTTTACAGGGGTGAATCAGCCCCAGCATTTT.